Shown below are 10 T cell receptor beta chains from a single sample sequenced in a study of blood T cell repertoires in COVID-19. Some clones are missing from TCRdb's copy, which holds only in-frame ones; the method was immunoSEQ multiplex PCR. The table has approximately 150,000 clones, roughly 87% seen once; the top ten hold approximately 1.4%. Sequencing was performed on peripheral blood. Receptors originate from a woman in her fifties or sixties with acute or convalescent COVID-19.

The table lists this clone with a count of one. The V and J genes are TRBV4-3 and TRBJ1-4; D remains unclear. Germline V gene sequence: CDR1 LGHNA, CDR2 YSLEER. V lost 4 bases and J 0 bases, leaving 9 bases between the germline ends. The CDR3 covers 15 residues. The CDR3 loop is CASSLRRATNEKLFF. The CDR3 bases are TGCGCCAGCAGCCTCAGGAGGGCAACTAATGAAAAACTGTTTTTT.

The V gene is TRBV7-9, the J gene TRBJ1-1, with TRBD1 matching over 9 bases. V trimming: 6 bases; J trimming: 5 bases; junction bases outside the gene matches: 19. Germline loops: CDR1 SEHNR, CDR2 FQNEAQ (reference sequence). The CDR3 is made up of 18 amino acids. The CDR3 bases are TGTGCCAGCAGAACCGGGACAGGGTACATTGTGGTGGGAACTGAAGCTTTCTTT. It translates to CASRTGTGYIVVGTEAFF.

The J gene is TRBJ1-1, the V gene TRBV18; D call uncertain. The V and J ends lost 8 bases and 0 bases respectively, with 16 bases between them. The CDR3 sequence is 15 residues long. Germline values: CDR1 KGHSH, CDR2 LQKENI. Here the CDR3 DNA reads TGTGCCAGCGTCCTCACAGCACTTATGAACACTGAAGCTTTCTTT. It encodes CASVLTALMNTEAFF.

The gene calls are TRBV27 and TRBJ2-1, with 7 nucleotides matching TRBD1. Germline-derived CDR1 and CDR2 are MNHEY and SMNVEV (reference sequence). CDR3 length equals 18 residues. V trimming: 5 bases; J trimming: 6 bases; junction bases outside the gene matches: 19. The CDR3 bases are TGTGCCAGCAGTACTCTAACTGACAGGGTATATTTGGGCAATGAGCAGTTCTTC. This encodes CASSTLTDRVYLGNEQFF.

The rearrangement joins TRBV19 to TRBJ2-4; maybe TRBD1 (5 bases). The V end was cut by 6 bases, the J end by 0 bases, with 9 bases between. CDR1 and CDR2 from the germline V gene are LNHDA and SQIVND (reference sequence). There are 14 residues in the CDR3. The CDR3 coding sequence is TGTGCCAGTAGCCGACAGCTAGCCAAAAACATTCAGTACTTC. Its protein is CASSRQLAKNIQYF.

This clone was detected only once. The chain uses TRBV24-1 and TRBJ2-5, with 9 bases matching TRBD2. The germline gives CDR1 KGHDR, CDR2 SFDVKD. Losses at the gene ends were 6 bases for V and 5 bases for J; bases not matched to a gene: 15. The CDR3 length is 17 residues. CDR3 DNA sequence: TGTGCCACCAGTCCAAACCCCTGGGCGGGGGGGCTGGAGACCCAGTACTTC. This sequence encodes CATSPNPWAGGLETQYF.

The J gene is TRBJ1-4, the V gene TRBV27; no clear D. Per germline, CDR1 MNHEY and CDR2 SMNVEV (reference sequence). Trimming took off 5 bases at V and 5 bases at J, with 12 bases between the two ends. This CDR3 is built from 14 residues. The CDR3 nucleotides are TGTGCCAGCAGTCCTTTTGGGCCCAATGAAAAACTGTTTTTT. It specifies CASSPFGPNEKLFF.

With respect to this clone: Other DNA sequences within the sample encode an identical CDR3. V usage is TRBV9 and J usage is TRBJ2-7; 7 bases agree with TRBD2. The CDR3 runs to 15 residues. Per germline, CDR1 SGDLS and CDR2 YYNGEE. With V trimmed by 3 bases and J by 3 bases, 9 bases remained unmatched. CDR3 coding DNA: TGTGCCAGCAGCGCCGGGACGGGGGGTTTCTACGAGCAGTACTTC. Translation gives CASSAGTGGFYEQYF.

Ten or more counts support this clone. The CDR3 DNA sequence: TGTGCCAGCAGCTTGGACAGGGTCCCGACCGGGGAGCTGTTTTTT. It is translated as CASSLDRVPTGELFF. The chain has TRBV5-4 and TRBJ2-2, with D possibly TRBD1 on 6 matching bases. V lost 0 bases to trimming and J lost 5 bases, with 11 bases between them. CDR1 and CDR2 from the germline V gene are SGHNT and YYREEE (reference sequence). This CDR3 comprises 15 residues.

With respect to this clone: Since the CDR3 does not end with the conserved phenylalanine or tryptophan, this likely comes from a read error. The DNA is left out, because the CDR3 cannot be placed on it with certainty; the CDR3 is given as TCRdb lists it. This chain joins TRBV7-9 and TRBJ2-3; the DNA was not used to check the table's D call, TRBD2. Germline V gene data show CDR1 as SEHNR and CDR2 as FQNEAQ (reference sequence). Inclusive of both ends, the CDR3 amounts to 9 amino acids. CDR3 sequence: CASSLERLL.